The next 25 T cell receptor beta chains were all read from a single sample in a study of shared clonotypes between healthy human individuals. Assay used: immunoSEQ multiplex PCR; TCRdb lists only in-frame clones, some missing. The table lists 1.5 million to 2.5 million clones, less than 95% of them singletons. Naive CD8 populations comprised CD45RO-negative cells positively selected for CCR7, excluding terminally differentiated effector memory CD45RA+ cells. Sequenced: naive CD8+ T cells sorted from blood. These receptor sequences come from a man aged 18-30 years in good health.

The chain recombines TRBV30 with TRBJ1-1; D ambiguous. Per germline, CDR1 GTSNPN and CDR2 SVGIG (reference sequence). This CDR3 comprises 13 residues. V lost 5 bases and J 0 bases, leaving 10 bases between the germline ends. The CDR3 region has the DNA TGTGCCTGGGACCATCAACTGAACACTGAAGCTTTCTTT. Protein sequence: CAWDHQLNTEAFF.

The chain carries TRBV6-5 and TRBJ1-1; the D is unclear. The CDR3 is made up of 13 amino acids. In germline, CDR1 is MNHEY, CDR2 SVGAGI. The V end lost 0 bases, the J end lost 5 bases, and 7 bases lay between the germline ends. The CDR3 here is CASSYSRETEAFF. The CDR3 DNA reads as TGTGCCAGCAGTTACTCGAGAGAAACTGAAGCTTTCTTT.

The chain carries TRBV13 and TRBJ2-5; D gene uncertain. The CDR3 contains 14 residues. Germline CDR1 PRHDT, CDR2 FYEKMQ (reference sequence). The V end lost 1 base, the J end lost 1 base, and 7 bases lay between the germline ends. The CDR3 protein is CASSLEAGQETQYF. CDR3 DNA sequence: TGTGCCAGCAGCTTAGAAGCCGGCCAAGAGACCCAGTACTTC. The full variable domain, completed using reference TRBV13 and TRBJ2-5, is AAGVIQSPRHLIKEKRETATLKCYPIPRHDTVYWYQQGPGQDPQFLISFYEKMQSDKGSIPDRFSAQQFSDYHSELNMSSLELGDSALYFCASSLEAGQETQYFGPGTRLLVL.

V is TRBV25-1 and J is TRBJ1-2; D perhaps matches TRBD1 (6 bases). Germline V gene lookup returns CDR1 MGHDK and CDR2 SYGVNS. V was clipped by 10 bases and J by 2 bases, with 11 bases between them. This CDR3 is 12 amino acids long. In DNA, the CDR3 is TGTGCCAACCCTACAGGGAACTATGGCTACACCTTC. Its translation: CANPTGNYGYTF.

This clone was detected once. The rearrangement joins TRBV6-5 to TRBJ1-1; the D gene is possibly TRBD1 (5 bases). Trimming took off 5 bases at V and 5 bases at J, with 12 bases between the two ends. There are 13 residues in the CDR3. The germline CDR1 and CDR2 sequences are MNHEY and SVGAGI. CDR3 DNA: TGTGCCAGCAGTCAGGAAAGGGGTACTGAAGCTTTCTTT. Translated, it gives CASSQERGTEAFF.

The V call is TRBV2, the J call TRBJ1-2; TRBD1 matches 10 bases. V dropped 5 bases and J dropped 7; count of bases not matched to a gene: 7. CDR1 SNHLY and CDR2 FYNNEI come from the germline V gene. The length of the CDR3 is 14 residues. The CDR3 DNA is TGTGCCAGCAGTTTAGGGACAGGGGTGGGTGGCTACACCTTC. Translated: CASSLGTGVGGYTF.

V usage is TRBV28 and J usage is TRBJ2-2, with D maybe TRBD1 (5 bases). V lost 2 bases and J 4 bases, leaving 8 bases between the germline ends. Germline loops: CDR1 MDHEN, CDR2 SYDVKM. The CDR3 has 14 residues. As DNA, the CDR3 is TGTGCCAGCAGTTTACAGGGTCGCACCGGGGAGCTGTTTTTT. Its translation: CASSLQGRTGELFF.

There are a few counts of this clone. One junction end does not reproduce the germline sequence, and a read error may be involved. This chain connects TRBV7-9 to TRBJ2-7; perhaps TRBD2 as D (6 bases). The V gene's germline CDR1 is SEHNR and CDR2 FQNEAQ (reference sequence). The CDR3 length is 14 residues. CDR3 protein: CASSLKGGSNEQYF. The CDR3 nucleotides are TGTGCCAGCAGCTTGAAGGGAGGCTCCAACGAGCAGTACTTC.

The rearrangement uses TRBV6-5 and TRBJ1-4; a weak D match, TRBD1 (5 bases). The CDR3 length is 14 residues. V was pared by 7 bases and J by 7 bases, with 16 bases between. The germline gives CDR1 MNHEY, CDR2 SVGAGI. This CDR3 reads CASTGGSGAEKLFF. The CDR3 bases are TGTGCCAGCACGGGAGGCTCCGGGGCTGAAAAACTGTTTTTT.

This chain joins TRBV13 and TRBJ2-6; TRBD1 matches at 10 bases. V lost 3 bases, J lost 0 bases, and 8 bases stayed unmatched. This CDR3 is 19 amino acids long. The germline V gene encodes CDR1 PRHDT and CDR2 FYEKMQ (reference sequence). The CDR3 here is CASSFWTGGLGSGANVLTF. The CDR3 region has the DNA TGTGCCAGCAGCTTTTGGACAGGGGGACTCGGCTCTGGGGCCAACGTCCTGACTTTC.

The V and J genes are TRBV30 and TRBJ1-6, with TRBD1 matching over 7 bases. The germline V gene encodes CDR1 GTSNPN and CDR2 SVGIG (reference sequence). The CDR3 contains 13 residues. V lost 6 bases, J lost 5 bases, and 4 bases stayed unmatched. The DNA for the CDR3 is TGTGCCTGCGGACAGGAGAATAATTCACCCCTCCACTTT. Protein: CACGQENNSPLHF.

Here the CDR3 reads CASTWPSGGARDTQYF. CDR3 sequence (DNA): TGTGCCAGCACCTGGCCTAGCGGGGGGGCCCGAGATACGCAGTATTTT. This chain connects TRBV2 to TRBJ2-3, with 12 bases identical to TRBD2. Losses at the gene ends were 7 bases for V and 5 bases for J; bases not matched to a gene: 10. The CDR3 is 16 residues long. CDR1 and CDR2 (germline): SNHLY, FYNNEI.

The gene calls are TRBV5-1 and TRBJ2-7; the match to TRBD1 covers 8 bases. Germline trimming cut 4 bases from V and 1 base from J; bases unmatched to any gene: 10. CDR1 and CDR2 (germline): SGHRS, YFSETQ. This CDR3 is built from 16 residues. CDR3 in DNA: TGCGCCAGCAGCGAGTTTTCAGGGGGCTTTTCCTACGAGCAGTACTTC. It specifies CASSEFSGGFSYEQYF.

On this clone: The identical CDR3 is also encoded by other nucleotide sequences in the sample. The chain employs TRBV30 and TRBJ1-5, with D possibly being TRBD1 (6 bases). CDR3 size: 15 residues. The V end was cut by 0 bases, the J end by 1 base, with 10 bases between. Germline loops: CDR1 GTSNPN, CDR2 SVGIG (reference sequence). In nucleotides, the CDR3 is TGTGCCTGGAGTGTGGGGGCCAGCAGCAATCAGCCCCAGCATTTT. Its translation is CAWSVGASSNQPQHF.

The genes are TRBV5-4 and TRBJ2-5; 11 bases map to TRBD1. CDR1 SGHNT and CDR2 YYREEE come from the germline V gene (reference sequence). The CDR3 totals 15 residues. The V segment lost 6 bases and the J segment 4 bases; nucleotides outside the gene matches: 8. The CDR3 here is CASTNRGTGGETQYF. As DNA, the CDR3 is TGTGCCAGCACAAATAGGGGGACAGGGGGAGAGACCCAGTACTTC.

The J gene is TRBJ1-3, the V gene TRBV5-4; perhaps TRBD1 as D (5 bases). V was cut by 0 bases and J by 2 bases, with 6 bases left in between. CDR3 length: 14 residues. The germline gives CDR1 SGHNT, CDR2 YYREEE (reference sequence). The CDR3 DNA follows: TGTGCCAGCAGCTTGGAACAGGCTGGAAACACCATATATTTT. This gives the protein CASSLEQAGNTIYF.

The J gene is TRBJ2-7, the V gene TRBV2, with D unresolved. The CDR3 consists of 12 residues. Germline V lookup: CDR1 SNHLY, CDR2 FYNNEI. Trimming removed 8 bases from V and 1 base from J, with 9 bases in between. CDR3 in amino acids: CASRRRSYEQYF. The CDR3 DNA is TGTGCCAGCCGCCGGCGGTCCTACGAGCAGTACTTC.

The chain uses TRBV9 and TRBJ2-5; tentatively, D is TRBD2 (5 bases). Germline CDR1 is SGDLS and CDR2 is YYNGEE. V was clipped by 0 bases and J by 5 bases, with 11 bases between them. CDR3 length: 14 amino acids. CDR3 residues: CASSVAEGWETQYF. The CDR3 nucleotides read TGTGCCAGCAGCGTAGCTGAGGGCTGGGAGACCCAGTACTTC.

The chain employs TRBV28 and TRBJ2-7, with D perhaps TRBD1 or TRBD2 (5 bases each). Germline V gene sequence: CDR1 MDHEN, CDR2 SYDVKM. The V gene lost 6 bases and the J gene lost 6 bases, with 9 bases spanning the gap. The CDR3 is made up of 11 amino acids. The CDR3 DNA reads as TGTGCCAGCAGCGAGGGGCCCGAGCAGTACTTC. It yields the protein CASSEGPEQYF. Full variable domain (rest looked up from reference TRBV28 and TRBJ2-7): DVKVTQSSRYLVKRTGEKVFLECVQDMDHENMFWYRQDPGLGLRLIYFSYDVKMKEKGDIPEGYSVSREKKERFSLILESASTNQTSMYLCASSEGPEQYFGPGTRLTVT.

The chain links TRBV6-6 to TRBJ2-2, with D perhaps matching TRBD2 (6 bases). The CDR3 covers 15 residues. Between the trimmed V and J ends, which lost 3 bases and 3 bases, there was a span of 11 bases. Germline-derived CDR1 and CDR2 are MNHNY and SVGAGI (reference sequence). CDR3 nucleotide sequence: TGTGCCAGCAGTTATGGCGGGAAGGACACCGGGGAGCTGTTTTTT. This translates into CASSYGGKDTGELFF.

The V call is TRBV5-1, the J call TRBJ2-1, with TRBD2 matching 8 bases. V shed 7 bases and J 7 bases; nucleotides not matched to a gene: 10. CDR1 is SGHRS, CDR2 YFSETQ, per germline. The CDR3 length is 14 residues. Written as DNA, the CDR3 is TGCGCCAGCGAATCCGGGACTAGGATAAATGAGCAGTTCTTC. As protein: CASESGTRINEQFF.

The rearrangement uses TRBV11-2 and TRBJ1-2, with no clear D. The germline V and J ends were trimmed by 0 bases and 2 bases, with 4 bases remaining between them. This CDR3 contains 13 residues. From germline, CDR1 is SGHAT and CDR2 FQNNGV. The chain's CDR3 is CASSLDTNYGYTF. CDR3 DNA sequence: TGTGCCAGCAGCTTAGACACCAACTATGGCTACACCTTC.

This chain links TRBV5-1 with TRBJ2-2; D gene unclear. V gave up 4 bases and J gave up 1 base, with 17 bases separating them. The CDR3 has 17 residues. Per the germline V gene, CDR1 is SGHRS and CDR2 is YFSETQ. The CDR3 loop is CASSPRRRTENTGELFF. CDR3 coding DNA: TGCGCCAGCAGCCCCCGGCGCCGGACCGAGAACACCGGGGAGCTGTTTTTT.

This clone was picked up one time. The chain joins TRBV9 to TRBJ2-4; D gene ambiguous. Trimming left V 6 bases short and J 7 bases short, with 11 bases between. The CDR3 covers 12 residues. Germline V lookup: CDR1 SGDLS, CDR2 YYNGEE. CDR3 region: CASTDIRNIQYF. The CDR3 nucleotides read TGTGCCAGCACCGACATAAGGAACATTCAGTACTTC.

This chain joins TRBV30 and TRBJ2-3; D perhaps matches TRBD2 (5 bases). The CDR3 is 19 residues long. Between the trimmed V and J ends, which lost 3 bases and 2 bases, there was a span of 27 bases. CDR1 and CDR2 from the germline V gene are GTSNPN and SVGIG (reference sequence). CDR3 DNA sequence: TGTGCCTGGAGGGACCCCCGGGATATAGGACTCAGGTACACAGATACGCAGTATTTT. Protein sequence: CAWRDPRDIGLRYTDTQYF. The variable domain in full, completed from reference TRBV30 and TRBJ2-3, reads SQTIHQWPATLVQPVGSPLSLECTVEGTSNPNLYWYRQAAGRGLQLLFYSVGIGQISSEVPQNLSASRPQDRQFILSSKKLLLSDSGFYLCAWRDPRDIGLRYTDTQYFGPGTRLTVL.